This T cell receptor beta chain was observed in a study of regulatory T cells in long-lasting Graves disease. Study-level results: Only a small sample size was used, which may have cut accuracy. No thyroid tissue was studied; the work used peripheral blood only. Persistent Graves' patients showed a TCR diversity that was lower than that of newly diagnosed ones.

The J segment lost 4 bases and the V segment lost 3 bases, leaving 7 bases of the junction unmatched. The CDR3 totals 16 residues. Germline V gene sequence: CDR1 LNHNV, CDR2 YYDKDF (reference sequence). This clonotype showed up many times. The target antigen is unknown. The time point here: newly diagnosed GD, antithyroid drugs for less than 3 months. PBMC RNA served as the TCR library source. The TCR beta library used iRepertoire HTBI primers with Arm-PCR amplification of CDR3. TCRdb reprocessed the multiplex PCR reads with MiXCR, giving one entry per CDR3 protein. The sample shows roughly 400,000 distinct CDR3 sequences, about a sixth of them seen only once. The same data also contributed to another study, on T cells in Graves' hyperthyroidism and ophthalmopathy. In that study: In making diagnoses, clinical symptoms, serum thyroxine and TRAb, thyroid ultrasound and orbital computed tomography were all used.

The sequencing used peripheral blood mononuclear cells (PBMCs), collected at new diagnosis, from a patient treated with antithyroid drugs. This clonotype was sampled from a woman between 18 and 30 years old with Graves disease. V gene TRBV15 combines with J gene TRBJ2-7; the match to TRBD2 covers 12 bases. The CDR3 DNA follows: TGTGCCACCAGCAGGAGTGGACTAGCGGGGCCTTACGAGCAGTACTTC. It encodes CATSRSGLAGPYEQYF.